These 5 T cell receptor beta chains were sequenced from one sample in a study of spatial heterogeneity in lung cancer. Time point reported: sample taken at primary tumor resection. Extraction of whole RNA from tumor, nontumor lung or frozen PBMC preceded unsorted sequencing. TCRdb redid the calling of the 5' RACE reads with MiXCR, one entry per CDR3 protein. The data hold 39,000 or so distinct CDR3 sequences, with 7.5% observed a single time. The source was PBMCs, collected at surgery. These receptors were taken from a male donor with early-stage non-small cell lung cancer.

This clonotype was counted many times. This sequence joins TRBV6-2 or TRBV6-3 and TRBJ1-5; possibly TRBD1 for D (6 bases). The germline gives CDR1 MNHEY, CDR2 SVGEGT. This CDR3 spans 16 amino acids. Trimming removed 0 bases from V and 8 bases from J, with 17 bases in between. CDR3 residues: CASSYSMGGGEEPQHF. The DNA for the CDR3 is TGTGCCAGCAGTTACTCGATGGGGGGGGGCGAAGAGCCCCAGCATTTT.

This clonotype was detected ten times or more. The gene calls are TRBV20-1 and TRBJ2-3, with 13 bases matching TRBD2. The ends lost 3 bases at V and 6 bases at J; junction bases unmatched: 3. The CDR3 length is 14 residues. Germline lookup yields CDR1 DFQATT and CDR2 SNEGSKA (reference sequence). In nucleotides, the CDR3 is TGCAGTGCTAGCCTGACTAGCGGGAGGGATACGCAGTATTTT. Its translation: CSASLTSGRDTQYF.

This clonotype was observed a few times. The chain has TRBV6-2 or TRBV6-3 and TRBJ2-1; 7 positions match TRBD2. The CDR3 is 17 amino acids. The J segment lost 0 bases and the V segment lost 0 bases, leaving 5 bases of the junction unmatched. Germline lookup yields CDR1 MNHEY and CDR2 SVGEGT. CDR3 sequence: CASSYSKRLASYNEQFF. CDR3 bases: TGTGCCAGCAGTTACTCGAAGAGACTAGCCTCCTACAATGAGCAGTTCTTC.

This clonotype was counted at least ten times. This rearrangement joins TRBV27 to TRBJ2-1; D is possibly TRBD2 (5 bases). This CDR3 region has 15 residues. Germline V gene data show CDR1 as MNHEY and CDR2 as SMNVEV (reference sequence). V lost 3 bases to trimming and J lost 3 bases, with 12 bases between them. The CDR3 coding sequence is TGTGCCAGCAGTTTTGGGCTAGCTAACTACAATGAGCAGTTCTTC. Protein product: CASSFGLANYNEQFF.

This clonotype has more than one count but fewer than ten. The gene calls are TRBV5-1 and TRBJ2-5, with TRBD1 matching over 7 bases. V lost 4 bases to trimming and J lost 4 bases; unmatched junction nucleotides: 4. There are 13 residues in the CDR3. Germline-derived CDR1 and CDR2 are SGHRS and YFSETQ. For the CDR3, the DNA is TGCGCCAGCAGCCGTCACAGGGGAGAGACCCAGTACTTC. Translating gives CASSRHRGETQYF.